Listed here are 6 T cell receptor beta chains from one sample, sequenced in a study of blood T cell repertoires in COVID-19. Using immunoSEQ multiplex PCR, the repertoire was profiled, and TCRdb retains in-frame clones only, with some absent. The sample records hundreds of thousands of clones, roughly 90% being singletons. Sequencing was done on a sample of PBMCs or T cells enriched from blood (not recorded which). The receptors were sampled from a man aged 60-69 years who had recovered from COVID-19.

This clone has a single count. This CDR3 is CASSLVREKLFF. Written as DNA, the CDR3 is TGTGCCAGCAGCCTAGTACGTGAAAAACTGTTTTTT. J is TRBJ1-4 and V is TRBV6-5; unclear D gene. V lost 6 bases, J lost 7 bases, and 9 bases lay in between. The CDR3 sequence is 12 residues long. CDR1 and CDR2 from the germline V gene are MNHEY and SVGAGI.

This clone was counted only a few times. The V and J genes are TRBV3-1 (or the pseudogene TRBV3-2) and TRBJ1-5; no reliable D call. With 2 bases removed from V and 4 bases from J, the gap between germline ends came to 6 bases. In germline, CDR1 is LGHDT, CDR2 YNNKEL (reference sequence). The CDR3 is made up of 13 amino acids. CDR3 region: CASSQTENQPQHF. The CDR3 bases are TGTGCCAGCAGCCAAACAGAGAATCAGCCCCAGCATTTT.

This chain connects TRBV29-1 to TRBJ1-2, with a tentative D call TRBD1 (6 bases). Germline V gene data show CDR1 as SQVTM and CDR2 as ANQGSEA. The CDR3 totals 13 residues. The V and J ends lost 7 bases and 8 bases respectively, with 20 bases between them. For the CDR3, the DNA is TGCAGCGCCCACGGGGGGCAGGGAGAGGGCTACACCTTC. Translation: CSAHGGQGEGYTF.

The CDR3 sequence: CASSQRGGPETQYF. The DNA of the CDR3 is TGTGCCAGCAGCCAGCGGGGGGGCCCGGAGACCCAGTACTTC. The rearrangement links TRBV5-4 to TRBJ2-5, with TRBD2 matching over 10 bases. CDR1 and CDR2 (germline): SGHNT, YYREEE (reference sequence). The length of the CDR3 is 14 residues. Trimming removed 4 bases from V and 5 bases from J; junction bases left unmatched: 5.

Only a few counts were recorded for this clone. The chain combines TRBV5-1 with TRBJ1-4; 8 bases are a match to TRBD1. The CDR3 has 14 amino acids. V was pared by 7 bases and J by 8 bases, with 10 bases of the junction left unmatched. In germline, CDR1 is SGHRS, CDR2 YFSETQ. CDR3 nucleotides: TGCGCCAGCCAGGTCGGACAGGGAGGAGAAAAACTGTTTTTT. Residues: CASQVGQGGEKLFF.

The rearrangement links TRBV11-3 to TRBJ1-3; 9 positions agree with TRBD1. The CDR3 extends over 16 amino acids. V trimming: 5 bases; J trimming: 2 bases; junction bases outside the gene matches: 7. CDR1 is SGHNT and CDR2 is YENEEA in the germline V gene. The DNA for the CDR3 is TGTGCCAGCAGCGCACCCACAGGGGGCACTGGAAACACCATATATTTT. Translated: CASSAPTGGTGNTIYF.